The source of this TCR beta chain is a study of beta chain features in type 1 diabetes. Germline loops: CDR1 SGHTA, CDR2 FQGTGA. J was trimmed by 4 bases and V by 5 bases; bases with no gene match: 5. There are 15 residues in the CDR3. The investigators reverse transcribed all of the isolated RNA, so they sequenced expressed TCRB transcripts. Here immunoSEQ multiplex PCR was the method, and the copy in TCRdb shows in-frame clones only, minus some. This table has hundreds of thousands of clones, roughly 10% appearing once. The clonotype comes from a woman between 18 and 30 years old in good health. The V and J genes are TRBV7-3 and TRBJ1-2, with TRBD1 matching over 12 bases. Material for sequencing was naive CD4+ T cells from blood. CDR3 sequence: CASSPGQGASYGYTF. DNA for the CDR3: TGTGCCAGCAGCCCGGGACAGGGGGCCAGCTATGGCTACACCTTC.